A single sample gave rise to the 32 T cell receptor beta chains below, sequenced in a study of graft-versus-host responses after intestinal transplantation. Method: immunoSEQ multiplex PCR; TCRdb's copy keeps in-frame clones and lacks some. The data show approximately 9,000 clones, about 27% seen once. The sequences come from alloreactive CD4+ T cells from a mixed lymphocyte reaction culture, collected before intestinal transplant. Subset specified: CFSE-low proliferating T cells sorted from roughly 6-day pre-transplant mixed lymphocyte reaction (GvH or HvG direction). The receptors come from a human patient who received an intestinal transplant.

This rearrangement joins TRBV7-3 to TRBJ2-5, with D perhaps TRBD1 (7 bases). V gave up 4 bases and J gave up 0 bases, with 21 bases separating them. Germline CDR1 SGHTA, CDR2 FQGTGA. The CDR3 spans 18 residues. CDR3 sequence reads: CASSSSHSTGDYQETQYF. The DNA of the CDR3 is TGTGCCAGCAGCTCCTCACATTCTACAGGGGACTACCAAGAGACCCAGTACTTC.

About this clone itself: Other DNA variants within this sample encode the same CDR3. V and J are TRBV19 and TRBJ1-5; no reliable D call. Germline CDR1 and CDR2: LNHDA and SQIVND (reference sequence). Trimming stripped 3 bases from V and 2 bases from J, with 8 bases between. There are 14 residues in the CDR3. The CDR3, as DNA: TGTGCCAGTAGTATCTATGAGGGCAATCAGCCCCAGCATTTT. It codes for CASSIYEGNQPQHF. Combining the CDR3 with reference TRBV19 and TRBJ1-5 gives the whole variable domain DGGITQSPKYLFRKEGQNVTLSCEQNLNHDAMYWYRQDPGQGLRLIYYSQIVNDFQKGDIAEGYSVSREKKESFPLTVTSAQKNPTAFYLCASSIYEGNQPQHFGDGTRLSIL.

The CDR3 protein is CASSTSGGMNTEAFF. Here the CDR3 DNA reads TGTGCCAGCAGTACCTCGGGAGGTATGAACACTGAAGCTTTCTTT. V and J are TRBV28 and TRBJ1-1; the D is unclear. Germline CDR1 reads MDHEN; CDR2 reads SYDVKM. V lost 5 bases to trimming and J lost 0 bases, with 13 bases between them. The CDR3 extends over 15 amino acids.

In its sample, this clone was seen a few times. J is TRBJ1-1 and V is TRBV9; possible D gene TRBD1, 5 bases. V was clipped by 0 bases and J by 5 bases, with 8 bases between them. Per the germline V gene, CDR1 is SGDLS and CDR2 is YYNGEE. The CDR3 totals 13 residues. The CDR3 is CASSVGQGTEAFF. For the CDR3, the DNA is TGTGCCAGCAGCGTAGGTCAGGGTACTGAAGCTTTCTTT. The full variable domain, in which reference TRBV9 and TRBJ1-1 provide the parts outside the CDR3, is DSGVTQTPKHLITATGQRVTLRCSPRSGDLSVYWYQQSLDQGLQFLIQYYNGEERAKGNILERFSAQQFPDLHSELNLSSLELGDSALYFCASSVGQGTEAFFGQGTRLTVV.

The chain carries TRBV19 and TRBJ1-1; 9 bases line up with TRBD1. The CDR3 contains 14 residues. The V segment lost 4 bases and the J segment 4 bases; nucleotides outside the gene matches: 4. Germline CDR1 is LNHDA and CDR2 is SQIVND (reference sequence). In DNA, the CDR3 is TGTGCCAGTAGTACTTACAGGGGGCTCACTGAAGCTTTCTTT. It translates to CASSTYRGLTEAFF.

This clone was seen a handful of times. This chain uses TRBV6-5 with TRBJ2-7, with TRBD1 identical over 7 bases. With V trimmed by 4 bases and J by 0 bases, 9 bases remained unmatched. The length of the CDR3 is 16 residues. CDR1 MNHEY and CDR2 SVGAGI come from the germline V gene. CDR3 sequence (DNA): TGTGCCAGCAGTTCCTTCGAGGGGGCGAGCTCCTACGAGCAGTACTTC. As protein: CASSSFEGASSYEQYF.

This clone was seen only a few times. CDR3 loop: CASFGGGWGTGELFF. The CDR3 DNA follows: TGTGCCAGCTTCGGGGGGGGCTGGGGCACCGGGGAGCTGTTTTTT. The chain is built from TRBV2 and TRBJ2-2; TRBD2 matches 8 bases. The CDR3 spans 15 residues. The V and J ends lost 8 bases and 4 bases, in that order; junction bases with no gene match: 9. CDR1 SNHLY and CDR2 FYNNEI come from the germline V gene.

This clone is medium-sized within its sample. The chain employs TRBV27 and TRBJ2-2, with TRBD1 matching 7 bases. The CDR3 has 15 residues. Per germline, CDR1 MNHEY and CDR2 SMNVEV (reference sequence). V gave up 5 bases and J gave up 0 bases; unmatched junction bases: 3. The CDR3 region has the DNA TGTGCCAGCAGTCAGGGGACAGCGAACACCGGGGAGCTGTTTTTT. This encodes CASSQGTANTGELFF.

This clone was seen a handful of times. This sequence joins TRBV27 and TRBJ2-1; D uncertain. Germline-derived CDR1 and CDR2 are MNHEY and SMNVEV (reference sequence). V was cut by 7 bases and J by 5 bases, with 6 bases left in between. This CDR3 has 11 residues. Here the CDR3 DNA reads TGTGCCAGCACACAGCACAATGAGCAGTTCTTC. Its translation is CASTQHNEQFF.

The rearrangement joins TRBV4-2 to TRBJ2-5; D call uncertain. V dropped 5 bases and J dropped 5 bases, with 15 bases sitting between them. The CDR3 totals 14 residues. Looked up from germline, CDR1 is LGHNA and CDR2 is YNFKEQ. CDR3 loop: CASSLDASMETQYF. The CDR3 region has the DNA TGTGCCAGCAGCTTGGACGCTTCGATGGAGACCCAGTACTTC.

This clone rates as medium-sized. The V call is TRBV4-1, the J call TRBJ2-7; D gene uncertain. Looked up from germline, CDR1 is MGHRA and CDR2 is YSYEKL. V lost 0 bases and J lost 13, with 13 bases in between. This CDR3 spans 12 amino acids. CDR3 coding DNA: TGCGCCAGCAGCCAAGATTTGGACGCTCTCTACTTC. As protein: CASSQDLDALYF.

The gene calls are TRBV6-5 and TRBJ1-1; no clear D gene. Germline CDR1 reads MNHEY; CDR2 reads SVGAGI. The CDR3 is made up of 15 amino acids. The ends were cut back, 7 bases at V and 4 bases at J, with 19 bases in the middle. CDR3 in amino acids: CASISGQGLGTEAFF. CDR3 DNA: TGTGCCAGCATTTCCGGCCAAGGGTTGGGCACTGAAGCTTTCTTT.

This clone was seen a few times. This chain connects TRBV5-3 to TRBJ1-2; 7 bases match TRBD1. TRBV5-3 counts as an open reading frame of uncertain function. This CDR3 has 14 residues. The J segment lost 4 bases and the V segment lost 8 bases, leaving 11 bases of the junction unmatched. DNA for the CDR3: TGTGCCAGCACCCAGGGACAGCCACCCTATGGCTACACCTTC. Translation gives CASTQGQPPYGYTF.

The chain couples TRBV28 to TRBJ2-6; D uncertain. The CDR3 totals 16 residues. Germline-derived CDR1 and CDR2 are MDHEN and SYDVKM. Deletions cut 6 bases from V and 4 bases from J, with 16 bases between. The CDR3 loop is CASSRLWVVGANVLTF. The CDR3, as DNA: TGTGCCAGCAGCCGATTGTGGGTTGTAGGGGCCAACGTCCTGACTTTC.

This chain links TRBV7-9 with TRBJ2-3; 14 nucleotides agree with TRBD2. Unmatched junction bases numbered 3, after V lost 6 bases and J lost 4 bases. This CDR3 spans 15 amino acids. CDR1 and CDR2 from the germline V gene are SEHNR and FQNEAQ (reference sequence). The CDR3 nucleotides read TGTGCCAGCAGGCGACTAGCGGGAGGGTCAGATACGCAGTATTTT. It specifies CASRRLAGGSDTQYF.

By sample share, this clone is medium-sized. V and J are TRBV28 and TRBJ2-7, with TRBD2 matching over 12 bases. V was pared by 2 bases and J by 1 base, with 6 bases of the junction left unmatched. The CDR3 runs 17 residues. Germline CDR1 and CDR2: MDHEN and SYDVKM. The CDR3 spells CASSLPGTSGYSYEQYF. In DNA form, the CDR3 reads TGTGCCAGCAGTTTACCTGGGACTAGCGGGTATTCCTACGAGCAGTACTTC.

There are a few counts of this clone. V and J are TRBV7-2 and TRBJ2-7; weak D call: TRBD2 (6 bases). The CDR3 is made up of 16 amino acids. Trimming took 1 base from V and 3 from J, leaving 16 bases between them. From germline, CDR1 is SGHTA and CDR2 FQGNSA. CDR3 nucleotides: TGTGCCAGCAGCTTAGATTTTCGGGAGTCGAGCTACGAGCAGTACTTC. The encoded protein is CASSLDFRESSYEQYF. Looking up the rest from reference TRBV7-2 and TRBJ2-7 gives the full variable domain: GAGVSQSPSNKVTEKGKDVELRCDPISGHTALYWYRQSLGQGLEFLIYFQGNSAPDKSGLPSDRFSAERTGGSVSTLTIQRTQQEDSAVYLCASSLDFRESSYEQYFGPGTRLTVT.

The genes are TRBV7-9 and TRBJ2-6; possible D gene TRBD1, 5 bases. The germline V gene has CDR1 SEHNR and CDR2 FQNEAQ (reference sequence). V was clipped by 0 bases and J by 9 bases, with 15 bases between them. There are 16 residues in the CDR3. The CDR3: CASSLAQGSWVNVLTF. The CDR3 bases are TGTGCCAGCAGCTTAGCGCAGGGATCCTGGGTCAACGTCCTGACTTTC.

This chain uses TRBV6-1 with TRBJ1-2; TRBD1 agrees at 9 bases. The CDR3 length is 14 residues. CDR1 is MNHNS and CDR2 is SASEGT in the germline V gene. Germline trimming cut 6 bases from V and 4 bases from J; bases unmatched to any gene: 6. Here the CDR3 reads CASRERDRAYGYTF. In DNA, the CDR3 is TGTGCCAGCAGAGAGAGGGACAGGGCCTATGGCTACACCTTC.

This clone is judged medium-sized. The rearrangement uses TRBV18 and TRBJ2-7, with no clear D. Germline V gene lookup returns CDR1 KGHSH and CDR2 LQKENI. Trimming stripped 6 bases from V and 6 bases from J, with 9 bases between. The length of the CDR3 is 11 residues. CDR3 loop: CASSQWAEQYF. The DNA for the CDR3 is TGTGCCAGCTCTCAATGGGCCGAGCAGTACTTC.

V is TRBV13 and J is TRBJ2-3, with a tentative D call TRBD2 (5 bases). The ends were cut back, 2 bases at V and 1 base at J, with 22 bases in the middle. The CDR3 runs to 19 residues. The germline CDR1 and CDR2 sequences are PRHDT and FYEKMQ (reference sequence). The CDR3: CASSLSISGLFVGTDTQYF. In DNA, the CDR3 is TGTGCCAGCAGCTTAAGTATCTCCGGACTCTTCGTCGGCACAGATACGCAGTATTTT.

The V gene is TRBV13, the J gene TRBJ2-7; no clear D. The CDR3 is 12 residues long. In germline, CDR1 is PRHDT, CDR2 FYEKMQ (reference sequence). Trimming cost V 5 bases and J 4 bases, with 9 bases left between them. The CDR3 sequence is CASSHSVYEQYF. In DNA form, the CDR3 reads TGTGCCAGCAGCCATTCCGTTTACGAGCAGTACTTC. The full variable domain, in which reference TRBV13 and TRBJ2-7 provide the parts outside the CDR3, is AAGVIQSPRHLIKEKRETATLKCYPIPRHDTVYWYQQGPGQDPQFLISFYEKMQSDKGSIPDRFSAQQFSDYHSELNMSSLELGDSALYFCASSHSVYEQYFGPGTRLTVT.

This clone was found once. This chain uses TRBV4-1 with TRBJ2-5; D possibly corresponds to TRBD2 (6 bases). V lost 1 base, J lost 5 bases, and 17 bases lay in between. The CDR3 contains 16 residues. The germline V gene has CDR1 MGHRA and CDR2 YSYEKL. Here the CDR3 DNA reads TGCGCCAGCAGCCAAGTGGGCGGGAAAGGGTGGGAGACCCAGTACTTC. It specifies CASSQVGGKGWETQYF.

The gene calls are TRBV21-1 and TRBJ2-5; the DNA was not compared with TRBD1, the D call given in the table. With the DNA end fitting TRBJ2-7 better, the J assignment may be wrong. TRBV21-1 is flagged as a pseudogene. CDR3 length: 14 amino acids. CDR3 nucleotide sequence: TGTGCCAGCAGCCGCCGGGACAGGGGGTACGAGCAGTACTTC. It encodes CASSRRDRGYEQYF.

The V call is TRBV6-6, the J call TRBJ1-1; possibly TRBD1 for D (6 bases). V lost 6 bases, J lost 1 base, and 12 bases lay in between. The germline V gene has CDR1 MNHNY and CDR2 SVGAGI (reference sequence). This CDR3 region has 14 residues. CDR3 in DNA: TGTGCCAGCAGCCTAACAGGGAGGAACACTGAAGCTTTCTTT. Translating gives CASSLTGRNTEAFF.

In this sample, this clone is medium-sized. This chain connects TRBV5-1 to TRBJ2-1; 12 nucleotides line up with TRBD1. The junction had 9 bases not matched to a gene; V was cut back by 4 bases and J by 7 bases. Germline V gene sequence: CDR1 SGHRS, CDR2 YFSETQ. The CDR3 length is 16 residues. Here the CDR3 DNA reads TGCGCCAGCAGCGACGGGACAGGGGGCTGGGGTAATGAGCAGTTCTTC. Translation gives CASSDGTGGWGNEQFF.

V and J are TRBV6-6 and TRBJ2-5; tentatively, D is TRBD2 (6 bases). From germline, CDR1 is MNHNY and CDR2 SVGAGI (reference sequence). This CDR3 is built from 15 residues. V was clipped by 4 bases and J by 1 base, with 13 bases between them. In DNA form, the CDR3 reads TGTGCCAGCAGTTCTTTTCCCGGGGGCCAAGAGACCCAGTACTTC. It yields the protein CASSSFPGGQETQYF.

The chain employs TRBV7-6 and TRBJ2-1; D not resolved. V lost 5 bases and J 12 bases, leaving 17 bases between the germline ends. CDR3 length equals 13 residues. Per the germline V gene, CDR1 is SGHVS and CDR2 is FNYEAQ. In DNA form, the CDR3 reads TGTGCCAGCAGCCCTCGGCAGATGGATTCGCAGTTCTTC. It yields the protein CASSPRQMDSQFF.

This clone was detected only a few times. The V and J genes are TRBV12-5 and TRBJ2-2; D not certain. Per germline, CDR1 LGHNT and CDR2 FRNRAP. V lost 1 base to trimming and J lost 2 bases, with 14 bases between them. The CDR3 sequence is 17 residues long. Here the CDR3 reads CASGLDMSWNNTGELFF. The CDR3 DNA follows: TGTGCTAGTGGTTTGGATATGTCCTGGAACAACACCGGGGAGCTGTTTTTT.

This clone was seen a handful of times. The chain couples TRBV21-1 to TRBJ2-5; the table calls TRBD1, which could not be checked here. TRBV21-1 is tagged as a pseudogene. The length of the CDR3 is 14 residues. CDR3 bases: TGTGCCAGCAGCCACCCGACGGTGGGCGAGACCCAGTACTTC. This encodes CASSHPTVGETQYF.

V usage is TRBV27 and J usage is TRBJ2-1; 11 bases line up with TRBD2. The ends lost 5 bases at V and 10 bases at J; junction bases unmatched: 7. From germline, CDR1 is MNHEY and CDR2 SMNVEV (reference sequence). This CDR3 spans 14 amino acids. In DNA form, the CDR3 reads TGTGCCAGCAGTATCCTAGCGGGAGGTGGGGAGCAGTTCTTC. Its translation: CASSILAGGGEQFF.

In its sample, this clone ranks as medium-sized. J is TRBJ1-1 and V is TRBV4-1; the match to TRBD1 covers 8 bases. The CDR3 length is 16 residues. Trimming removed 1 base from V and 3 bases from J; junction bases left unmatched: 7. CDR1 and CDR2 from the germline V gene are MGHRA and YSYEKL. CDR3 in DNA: TGCGCCAGCAGCCAAGGGTGGGGACAGGAGGACACTGAAGCTTTCTTT. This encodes CASSQGWGQEDTEAFF.